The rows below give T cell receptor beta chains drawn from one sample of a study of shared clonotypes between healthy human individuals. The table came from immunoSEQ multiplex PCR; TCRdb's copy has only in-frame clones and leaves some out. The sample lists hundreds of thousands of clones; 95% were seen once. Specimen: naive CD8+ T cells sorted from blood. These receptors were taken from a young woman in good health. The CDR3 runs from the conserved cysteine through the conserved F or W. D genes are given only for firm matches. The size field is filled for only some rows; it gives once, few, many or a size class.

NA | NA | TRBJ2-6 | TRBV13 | CASSLEYRSGANVLTF | TGTGCCAGCAGCTTAGAATATCGCTCTGGGGCCAACGTCCTGACTTTC
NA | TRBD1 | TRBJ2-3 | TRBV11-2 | CASSSRDRYTDTQYF | TGTGCCAGCAGCTCCCGGGACAGGTACACAGATACGCAGTATTTT
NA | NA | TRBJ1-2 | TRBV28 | CASSSARDKEWGYGYTF | TGTGCCAGCAGTTCCGCTAGGGACAAGGAGTGGGGTTATGGCTACACCTTC
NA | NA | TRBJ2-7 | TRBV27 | CASSHGQNYEQYF | TGTGCCAGCAGCCATGGACAAAACTACGAGCAGTACTTC
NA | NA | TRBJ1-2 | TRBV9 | CASSVGTESIYGYTF | TGTGCCAGCAGCGTAGGTACGGAAAGCATCTATGGCTACACCTTC
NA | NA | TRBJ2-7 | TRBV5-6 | CASSTQGQSYEQYF | TGTGCCAGCAGCACTCAAGGGCAGAGCTACGAGCAGTACTTC
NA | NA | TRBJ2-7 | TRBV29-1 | CSVEDRSTGEQYF | TGCAGCGTTGAGGATCGTTCTACGGGGGAGCAGTACTTC
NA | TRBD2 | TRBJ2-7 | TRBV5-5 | CASSFILAAYEQYF | TGTGCCAGCAGCTTCATACTAGCGGCATACGAGCAGTACTTC
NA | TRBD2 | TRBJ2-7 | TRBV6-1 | CASSEIAGGPYEQYF | TGTGCCAGCAGTGAGATAGCGGGAGGGCCCTACGAGCAGTACTTC
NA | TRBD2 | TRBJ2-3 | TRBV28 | CASSLAGATDTQYF | TGTGCCAGCAGTTTAGCGGGAGCAACAGATACGCAGTATTTT
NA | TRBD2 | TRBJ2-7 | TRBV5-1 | CASSRWTSSNEQYF | TGCGCCAGCAGTCGATGGACTAGCTCTAACGAGCAGTACTTC
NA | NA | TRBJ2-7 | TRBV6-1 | CASSTRDGFYEQYF | TGTGCCAGCTCGACCCGGGACGGATTCTACGAGCAGTACTTC
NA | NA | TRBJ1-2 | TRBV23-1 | CASSSRPRVVYGYTF | TGCGCCAGCAGTTCCAGACCGAGGGTGGTATATGGCTACACCTTC
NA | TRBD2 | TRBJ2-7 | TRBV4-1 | CASREGSEQYF | TGCGCCAGCCGGGAGGGGAGTGAGCAGTACTTC
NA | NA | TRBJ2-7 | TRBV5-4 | CASSEGGSYEQYF | TGTGCCAGCAGCGAAGGGGGTTCCTACGAGCAGTACTTC
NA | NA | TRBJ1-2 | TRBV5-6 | CASSLGRDYGYTF | TGTGCCAGCAGCTTGGGAAGGGACTATGGCTACACCTTC
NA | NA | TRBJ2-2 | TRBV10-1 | CASSDILGNTGELFF | TGCGCCAGCAGTGATATACTAGGCAACACCGGGGAGCTGTTTTTT
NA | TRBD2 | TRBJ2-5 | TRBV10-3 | CAISESPREGETQYF | TGTGCCATCAGTGAGAGTCCGCGGGAGGGAGAGACCCAGTACTTC
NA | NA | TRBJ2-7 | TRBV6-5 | CASMRDDTSEQYF | TGTGCCAGCATGCGGGACGACACAAGCGAGCAGTACTTC
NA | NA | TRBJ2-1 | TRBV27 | CASSLVSYNEQFF | TGTGCCAGCAGCCTAGTGAGCTACAATGAGCAGTTCTTC
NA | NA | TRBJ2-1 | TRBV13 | CASSQPSLNEQFF | TGTGCCAGCAGCCAACCAAGTCTCAATGAGCAGTTCTTC
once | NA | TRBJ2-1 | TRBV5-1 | CASSLGILVHTSGASPAHEQFF | TGCGCCAGCAGCTTGGGCATCTTGGTACACACGAGCGGAGCATCCCCGGCGCACGAGCAGTTCTTC
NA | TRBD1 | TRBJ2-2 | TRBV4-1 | CASSDGQGGTGELFF | TGCGCCAGCAGCGATGGACAGGGAGGAACCGGGGAGCTGTTTTTT
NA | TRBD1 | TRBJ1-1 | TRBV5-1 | CASTIGTATEAFF | TGCGCCAGCACCATCGGGACAGCTACTGAAGCTTTCTTT
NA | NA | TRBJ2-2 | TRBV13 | CASSPPPGRNTGELFF | TGTGCCAGCAGCCCCCCCCCGGGACGGAACACCGGGGAGCTGTTTTTT
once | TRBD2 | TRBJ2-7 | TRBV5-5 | CASSWTSGTYEQYF | TGTGCCAGCAGCTGGACTAGCGGAACCTACGAGCAGTACTTC
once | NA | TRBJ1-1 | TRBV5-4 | CASSLGLGTEAFF | TGTGCCAGCAGCTTGGGTTTGGGCACTGAAGCTTTCTTT
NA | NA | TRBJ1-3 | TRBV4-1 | CASSQGDSGNTIYF | TGCGCCAGCAGCCAAGGGGACTCTGGAAACACCATATATTTT
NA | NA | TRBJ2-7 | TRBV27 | CASSTGQNEQYF | TGTGCCAGCAGTACCGGACAGAACGAGCAGTACTTC
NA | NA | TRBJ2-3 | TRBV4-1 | CASSPATSTDTQYF | TGCGCCAGCAGCCCCGCTACCAGCACAGATACGCAGTATTTT
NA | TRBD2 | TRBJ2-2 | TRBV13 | CASSSALATDPFF | TGTGCCAGCAGCTCCGCACTAGCGACCGACCCTTTTTTT
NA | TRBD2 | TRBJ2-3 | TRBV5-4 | CASSLVGSGRARDTQYF | TGTGCCAGCAGCTTGGTCGGTAGCGGGAGGGCCCGGGATACGCAGTATTTT
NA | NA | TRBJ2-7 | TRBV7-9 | CASSVQGNWEQYF | TGTGCCAGCAGCGTACAGGGAAATTGGGAGCAGTACTTC
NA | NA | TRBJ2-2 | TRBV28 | CASSSPGTGELFF | TGTGCCAGCAGTAGCCCAGGGACCGGGGAGCTGTTTTTT
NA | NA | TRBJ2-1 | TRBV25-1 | CASRVGTGDNEQFF | TGTGCCAGCAGGGTCGGGACTGGAGACAATGAGCAGTTCTTC
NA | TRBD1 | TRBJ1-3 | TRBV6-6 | CASNTGGSGNTIYF | TGTGCCAGCAACACAGGGGGCTCTGGAAACACCATATATTTT
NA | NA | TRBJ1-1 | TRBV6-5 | CASSYSHRNTEAFF | TGTGCCAGCAGTTACTCGCACCGAAACACTGAAGCTTTCTTT
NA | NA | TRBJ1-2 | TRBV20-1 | CSATERHGYTF | TGCAGTGCTACAGAAAGGCATGGCTACACCTTC
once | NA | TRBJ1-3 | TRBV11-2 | CASSLNLGNTIYF | TGTGCCAGCAGCTTAAATCTCGGAAACACCATATATTTT
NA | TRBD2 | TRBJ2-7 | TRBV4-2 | CASSHWTSGSQGEQYF | TGTGCCAGCAGCCATTGGACTAGCGGGAGTCAGGGCGAGCAGTACTTC
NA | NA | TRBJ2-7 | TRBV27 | CASSPSLGPFSYEQYF | TGTGCCAGCAGTCCCTCTCTAGGGCCCTTCTCCTACGAGCAGTACTTC
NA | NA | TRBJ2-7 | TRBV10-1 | CASSARVGSYEQYF | TGCGCCAGCAGTGCCAGGGTGGGTTCCTACGAGCAGTACTTC
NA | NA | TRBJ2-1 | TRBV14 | CASSQKTGTGQFF | TGTGCCAGCAGCCAAAAAACAGGAACGGGGCAGTTCTTC
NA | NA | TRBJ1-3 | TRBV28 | CASSCQTGNCGNTIYF | TGTGCCAGCAGTTGCCAAACAGGGAATTGCGGAAACACCATATATTTT
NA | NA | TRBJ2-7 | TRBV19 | CASSARGNSYEQYF | TGTGCCAGTAGTGCCCGGGGGAACTCCTACGAGCAGTACTTC
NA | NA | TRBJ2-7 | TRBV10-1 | CASSAGQVYEQYF | TGCGCCAGCAGCGCGGGCCAGGTCTACGAGCAGTACTTC
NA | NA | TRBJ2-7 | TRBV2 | CASSGGNWAYEQYF | TGTGCCAGCAGTGGCGGCAATTGGGCCTACGAGCAGTACTTC
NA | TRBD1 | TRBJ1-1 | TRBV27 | CASSLGGQRTEAFF | TGTGCCAGCAGTTTAGGGGGACAGCGCACTGAAGCTTTCTTT
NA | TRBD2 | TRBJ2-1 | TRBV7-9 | CASSPEGGRNEQFF | TGTGCCAGCAGCCCAGAGGGCGGGAGAAATGAGCAGTTCTTC
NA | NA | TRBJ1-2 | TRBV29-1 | CSVGGREGSYYGYTF | TGCAGCGTTGGAGGCAGGGAAGGTTCTTACTATGGCTACACCTTC
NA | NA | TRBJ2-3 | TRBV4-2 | CASSPESLRTSTDTQYF | TGTGCCAGCAGCCCCGAGAGTCTTCGGACTAGCACAGATACGCAGTATTTT
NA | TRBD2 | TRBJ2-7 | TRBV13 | CASSQGLASSYEQYF | TGTGCCAGCAGCCAGGGACTAGCGAGCTCCTACGAGCAGTACTTC
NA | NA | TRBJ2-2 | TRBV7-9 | CASSSGRWMSTGELFF | TGTGCCAGCAGCTCTGGCCGGTGGATGTCAACCGGGGAGCTGTTTTTT
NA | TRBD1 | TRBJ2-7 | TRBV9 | CASSVSPGGPAYEQYF | TGTGCCAGCAGCGTATCCCCAGGGGGCCCAGCCTACGAGCAGTACTTC
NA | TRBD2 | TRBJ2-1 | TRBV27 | CASSSTSGRADEQFF | TGTGCCAGCAGTTCTACTAGCGGGAGGGCCGATGAGCAGTTCTTC
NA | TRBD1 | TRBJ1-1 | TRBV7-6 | CASSLTQGARTEAFF | TGTGCCAGCAGCTTAACTCAGGGGGCGCGGACTGAAGCTTTCTTT
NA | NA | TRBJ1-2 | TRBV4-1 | CASSPTNEGRLYGYTF | TGCGCCAGCAGCCCGACTAATGAGGGACGGCTCTATGGCTACACCTTC
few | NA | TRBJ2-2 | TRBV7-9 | CASRAGSPGELFF | TGTGCCAGCCGTGCGGGAAGCCCCGGGGAGCTGTTTTTT